One and the same sample provided the 10 T cell receptor beta chains below, sequenced in a study of blood T cell repertoires in COVID-19. Libraries were prepared by immunoSEQ multiplex PCR; TCRdb keeps only in-frame clonotypes and omits some of them. Here the sample spans 340,000 or so clones, approximately 83% being singletons. What was sequenced was PBMCs or T cells enriched from blood (not recorded which). These receptors were taken from a woman in her thirties or forties with acute COVID-19.

This clone was observed a single time. A read error may produce the germline difference seen at one junction end. The V and J genes are TRBV7-7 and TRBJ2-3; possible D gene TRBD2, 6 bases. The CDR3 totals 15 residues. Germline-derived CDR1 and CDR2 are SSHAT and FNYEAQ (reference sequence). CDR3 in DNA: TGTGCTAGCAGCCGCACTAGCTACAGCACAGATACGCAGTATTTT. Translation: CASSRTSYSTDTQYF. Together with reference TRBV7-7 and TRBJ2-3, the CDR3 gives the full variable domain: GAGVSQSPRYKVTKRGQDVTLRCDPISSHATLYWYQQALGQGPEFLTYFNYEAQPDKSGLPSDRFSAERPEGSISTLTIQRTEQRDSAMYRCASSRTSYSTDTQYFGPGTRLTVL.

This clone was found a few times. CDR3 bases: TGCGCCAGCAGCTTCACGCCCTTCGGGGGAGGCCTGGGGACTGAAGCTTTCTTT. This codes for CASSFTPFGGGLGTEAFF. The rearrangement links TRBV5-1 to TRBJ1-1; weak D call: TRBD1 (5 bases). Trimming took 2 bases from V and 5 from J, leaving 25 bases between them. The CDR3 runs to 18 residues. Germline CDR1 and CDR2: SGHRS and YFSETQ.

V is TRBV7-2 and J is TRBJ1-1; 8 bases match TRBD1. Unmatched junction bases numbered 7, after V lost 5 bases and J lost 5 bases. The germline gives CDR1 SGHTA, CDR2 FQGNSA. The CDR3 covers 14 residues. The CDR3: CASSPDRGWTEAFF. The CDR3 nucleotides read TGTGCCAGCAGCCCTGACAGGGGATGGACTGAAGCTTTCTTT.

This chain joins TRBV4-1 and TRBJ1-4; no definite D call. Trimming pared 4 bases from V and 7 bases from J, leaving 19 bases between. This CDR3 is built from 16 residues. Germline loops: CDR1 MGHRA, CDR2 YSYEKL. The CDR3 nucleotides read TGCGCCAGCAGCCGAAGTTTCCCGGGTTCGGGTGAAAAACTGTTTTTT. It codes for CASSRSFPGSGEKLFF.

The genes are TRBV18 and TRBJ2-1; D gene uncertain. CDR1 is KGHSH, CDR2 LQKENI, per germline. V lost 4 bases to trimming and J lost 6 bases, with 7 bases between them. The CDR3 loop spans 12 amino acids. CDR3 nucleotides: TGTGCCAGCTCACGGGCCAGCAATGAGCAGTTCTTC. Amino acids: CASSRASNEQFF.

Note on this clone: Other DNA variants within this sample encode the same CDR3. The V gene is TRBV5-1, the J gene TRBJ2-3, with 11 bases lining up with TRBD2. V lost 3 bases and J lost 2; bases outside the gene matches: 5. The CDR3 covers 16 residues. The germline V gene encodes CDR1 SGHRS and CDR2 YFSETQ. CDR3 DNA: TGCGCCAGCAGCTCAGGGACTAGCGGAGACACAGATACGCAGTATTTT. Protein: CASSSGTSGDTDTQYF.

The CDR3 coding sequence is TGTGCCAGCAGCACAAAAGGGGAGCGGGCATACAATGAGCAGTTCTTC. Translated, it gives CASSTKGERAYNEQFF. The chain employs TRBV7-9 and TRBJ2-1; D perhaps matches TRBD2 (6 bases). V lost 5 bases, J lost 4 bases, and 18 bases lay in between. The CDR3 loop spans 16 amino acids. CDR1 is SEHNR, CDR2 FQNEAQ, per germline (reference sequence).

CDR3 DNA: TGTGCCAGCAGCTTGGCGGGGACAATCTCTCAGCCCCAGCATTTT. It yields the protein CASSLAGTISQPQHF. The chain carries TRBV5-6 and TRBJ1-5; possible D gene TRBD1, 6 bases. Trimming removed 0 bases from V and 6 bases from J, with 13 bases in between. The CDR3 length is 15 residues. In germline, CDR1 is SGHDT, CDR2 YYEEEE.

The V gene is TRBV5-6, the J gene TRBJ2-3; the D is unclear. Trimming left V 4 bases short and J 6 bases short, with 18 bases between. CDR1 is SGHDT and CDR2 is YYEEEE in the germline V gene. The CDR3 is 15 amino acids. The CDR3 loop reads CASSLALIRRDTQYF. The DNA for the CDR3 is TGTGCCAGCAGCCTCGCGCTCATTAGGCGGGATACGCAGTATTTT.

The rearrangement uses TRBV21-1 and TRBJ2-2; the table's D call TRBD1 went unverified against the DNA. TRBV21-1 is a pseudogene segment. The length of the CDR3 is 17 residues. CDR3 amino acids: CASSKPPAGTGRGELFF. The CDR3 DNA follows: TGTGCCAGCAGCAAACCGCCAGCCGGGACAGGACGCGGGGAGCTGTTTTTT.